Presented here are 3 T cell receptor beta chains from one specimen sequenced in a study of beta chain features in type 1 diabetes. The study's findings and limits: TCRB CDR3s were moderately but significantly shorter in Type 1 diabetes patients in all four CD4+ subsets.

Reverse transcription of all isolated RNA meant that expressed TCRB transcripts were sequenced. The assay was immunoSEQ multiplex PCR, and TCRdb's table has in-frame clones only and misses some. The repertoire holds approximately 600,000 clones, with around an eighth as singletons. No antigen has been assigned to these receptors. The sequencing sample was made of naive CD4+ T cells from blood. Source of these receptors: a young man with type 1 diabetes.

This clone was counted a few times. The chain links TRBV25-1 to TRBJ2-2; possibly TRBD1 for D (5 bases). In germline, CDR1 is MGHDK, CDR2 SYGVNS. The CDR3 runs to 14 residues. V was trimmed by 5 bases and J by 7 bases, leaving 14 bases between them. CDR3 sequence (DNA): TGTGCCAGCAGTTCCGGCAGGGTCGACGGGGAGCTGTTTTTT. This sequence encodes CASSSGRVDGELFF.

Remarks on this clone: This sample also contains other DNA sequences that code for the same CDR3. This chain links TRBV10-3 with TRBJ2-5; D is uncertain. This CDR3 comprises 15 residues. The germline V gene has CDR1 ENHRY and CDR2 SYGVKD. With 0 bases removed from V and 5 bases from J, the gap between germline ends came to 13 bases. The CDR3 DNA reads TGTGCCATCAGTGAGTCGAAATTTGGGTGGGAGACCCAGTACTTC. Protein: CAISESKFGWETQYF.

This chain links TRBV7-2 with TRBJ2-3, with TRBD2 identical over 10 bases. Looked up from germline, CDR1 is SGHTA and CDR2 is FQGNSA. This CDR3 has 15 residues. V dropped 3 bases and J dropped 5; count of bases not matched to a gene: 5. This chain's CDR3 is CASSFLAGAKDTQYF. The CDR3 DNA is TGTGCCAGCAGCTTCCTAGCGGGGGCTAAAGATACGCAGTATTTT.